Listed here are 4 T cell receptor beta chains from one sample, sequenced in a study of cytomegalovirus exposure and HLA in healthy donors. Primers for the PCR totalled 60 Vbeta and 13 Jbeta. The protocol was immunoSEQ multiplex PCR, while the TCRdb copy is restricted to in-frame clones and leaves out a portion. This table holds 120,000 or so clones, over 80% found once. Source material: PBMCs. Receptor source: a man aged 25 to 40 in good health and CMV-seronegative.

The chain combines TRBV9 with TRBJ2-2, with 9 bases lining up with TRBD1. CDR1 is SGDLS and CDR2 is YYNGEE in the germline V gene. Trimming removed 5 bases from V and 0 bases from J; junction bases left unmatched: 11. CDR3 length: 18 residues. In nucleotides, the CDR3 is TGTGCCAGCAGGAAGGGACAGGGCTTTCCCTCGAACACCGGGGAGCTGTTTTTT. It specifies CASRKGQGFPSNTGELFF.

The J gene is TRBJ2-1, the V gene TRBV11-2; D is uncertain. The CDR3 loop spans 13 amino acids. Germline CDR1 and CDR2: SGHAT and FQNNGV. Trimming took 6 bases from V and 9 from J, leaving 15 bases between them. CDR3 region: CASSFTRYAEQFF. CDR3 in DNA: TGTGCCAGCAGTTTTACACGTTATGCTGAGCAGTTCTTC.

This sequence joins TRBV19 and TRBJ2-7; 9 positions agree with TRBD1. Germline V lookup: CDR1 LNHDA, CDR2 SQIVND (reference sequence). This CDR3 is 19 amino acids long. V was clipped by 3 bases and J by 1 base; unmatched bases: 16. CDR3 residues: CASSIGQGRIREGSYEQYF. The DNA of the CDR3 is TGTGCCAGTAGTATCGGACAGGGGAGAATCAGGGAAGGATCCTACGAGCAGTACTTC.

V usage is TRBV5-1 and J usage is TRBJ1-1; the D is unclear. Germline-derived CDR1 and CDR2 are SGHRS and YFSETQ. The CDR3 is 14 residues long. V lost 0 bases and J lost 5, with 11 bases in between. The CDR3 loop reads CASSLVRGGTEAFF. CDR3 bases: TGCGCCAGCAGCTTGGTTCGGGGAGGGACTGAAGCTTTCTTT.